This TCR beta chain was sequenced during a study of blood T cell repertoires in COVID-19. As for the study in general: The United States, Italy and Spain provided the acute and convalescent COVID-19 samples. T cells, B-cell-depleted T cells, or PBMCs supplied cDNA or gDNA.

With V trimmed by 6 bases and J by 0 bases, 5 bases remained unmatched. Germline lookup yields CDR1 MNHEY and CDR2 SVGEGT. The CDR3 is made up of 16 amino acids. In the source study's methods: It was from reference gene primer amplification that nucleated cell counts were estimated. Data came from immunoSEQ multiplex PCR; TCRdb stores just in-frame clones and leaves some out. That table furnishes V, J and clone size, whereas the DNA furnished D and trimming. The sample shows approximately 670,000 clones, just under 90% of them seen only once. The rearrangement links TRBV6-2 or TRBV6-3 to TRBJ1-5; 10 bases are a match to TRBD1. The sample was peripheral blood. This clonotype was obtained from a woman younger than 30 with acute or convalescent COVID-19. DNA of the CDR3: TGTGCCAGCAGCCGACAGGGGGCACCTAGCAATCAGCCCCAGCATTTT. Protein sequence: CASSRQGAPSNQPQHF.